This T cell receptor (beta chain) was sequenced in a study of T cells in Graves' hyperthyroidism and ophthalmopathy. Germline-derived CDR1 and CDR2 are LGHDT and YNNKEL (reference sequence). Unmatched junction bases numbered 9, after V lost 4 bases and J lost 3 bases. The CDR3 sequence is 16 residues long. Hyperthyroidism in the patients, aged 18 to 65, was newly diagnosed and under 2 months in duration. Each diagnosis drew on symptoms, thyroxine, TRAb, thyroid ultrasound and orbital computed tomography findings. It was approximately 9.7 ml of fresh peripheral blood that supplied the PBMCs. Regions amplified from RNA transcripts were the TCR beta CDR3 regions. RT-PCR in the first round (using the HTBI primer set) targeted the TCR CDR3. MiXCR, applied by TCRdb to the multiplex PCR reads, yields one record per CDR3 protein. This table has 650,000 to 750,000 distinct CDR3 sequences, approximately 15% appearing once.

This clonotype was obtained from a woman in her late teens or twenties with Graves' hyperthyroidism. Input material: blood. This chain joins TRBV3-1 and TRBJ2-7; TRBD1 aligns across 10 bases. The CDR3 loop reads CASSPNSGTGVYEQYF. The CDR3 DNA is TGTGCCAGCAGCCCCAATTCCGGGACAGGGGTCTACGAGCAGTACTTC.